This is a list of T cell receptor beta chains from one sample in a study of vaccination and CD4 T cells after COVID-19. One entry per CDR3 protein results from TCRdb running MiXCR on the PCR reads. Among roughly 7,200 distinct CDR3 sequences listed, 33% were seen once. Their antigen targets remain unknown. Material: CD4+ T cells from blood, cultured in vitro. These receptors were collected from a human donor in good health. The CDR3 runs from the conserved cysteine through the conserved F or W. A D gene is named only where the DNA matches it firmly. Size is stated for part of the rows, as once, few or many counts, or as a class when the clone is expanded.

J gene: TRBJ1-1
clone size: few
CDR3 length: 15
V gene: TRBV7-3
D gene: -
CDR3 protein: CASSPGGSRNTEAFF
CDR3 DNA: TGTGCCAGCAGCCCCGGAGGGAGTCGGAACACTGAAGCTTTCTTT

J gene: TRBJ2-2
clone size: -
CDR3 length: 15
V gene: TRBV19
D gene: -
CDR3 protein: CASSGDLPNTGELFF
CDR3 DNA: TGTGCCAGTAGTGGGGACCTACCGAACACCGGGGAGCTGTTTTTT

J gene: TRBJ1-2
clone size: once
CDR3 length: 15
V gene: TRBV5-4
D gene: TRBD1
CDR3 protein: CASSLRTGGRYGYTF
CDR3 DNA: TGTGCCAGCAGCTTGCGTACAGGGGGCCGTTATGGCTACACCTTC

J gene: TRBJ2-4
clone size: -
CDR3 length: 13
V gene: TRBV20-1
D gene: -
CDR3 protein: CSARSQSENIQYF
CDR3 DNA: TGCAGTGCTAGGTCACAGTCGGAAAACATTCAGTACTTC

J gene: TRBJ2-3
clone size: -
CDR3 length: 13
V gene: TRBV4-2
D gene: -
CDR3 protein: CASSQGPTDTQYF
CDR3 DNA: TGTGCCAGCAGCCAAGGCCCCACAGATACGCAGTATTTT

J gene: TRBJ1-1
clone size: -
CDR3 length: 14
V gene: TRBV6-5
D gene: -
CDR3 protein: CASSYRTETPEAFF
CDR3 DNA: TGTGCCAGCAGTTATAGGACAGAGACCCCTGAAGCTTTCTTT

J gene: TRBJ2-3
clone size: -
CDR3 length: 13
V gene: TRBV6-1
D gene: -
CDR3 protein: CASSETPTDTQYF
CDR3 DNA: TGTGCCAGCAGTGAGACACCTACAGATACGCAGTATTTT

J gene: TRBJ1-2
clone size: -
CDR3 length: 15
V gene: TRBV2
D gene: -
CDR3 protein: CASSEVSAGPYGYTF
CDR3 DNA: TGTGCCAGCAGTGAAGTTTCTGCAGGACCTTATGGCTACACCTTC

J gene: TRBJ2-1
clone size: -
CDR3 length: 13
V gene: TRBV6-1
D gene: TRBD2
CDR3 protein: CASLPAGGNEQFF
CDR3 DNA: TGTGCCAGCCTCCCAGCGGGGGGAAATGAGCAGTTCTTC

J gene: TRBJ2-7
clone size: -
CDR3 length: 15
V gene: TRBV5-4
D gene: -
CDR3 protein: CASSLGGDRSYEQYF
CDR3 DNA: TGTGCCAGCAGCTTGGGGGGGGATCGGTCCTACGAGCAGTACTTC

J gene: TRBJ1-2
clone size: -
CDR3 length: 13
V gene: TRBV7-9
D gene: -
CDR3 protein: CASSLGGRNSHTF
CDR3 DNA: TGTGCCAGCAGCTTAGGGGGCCGAAATTCTCACACCTTC

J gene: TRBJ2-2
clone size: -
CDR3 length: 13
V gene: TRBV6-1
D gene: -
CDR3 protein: CASEGERTGELFF
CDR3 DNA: TGTGCCAGCGAGGGGGAGCGCACCGGGGAGCTGTTTTTT

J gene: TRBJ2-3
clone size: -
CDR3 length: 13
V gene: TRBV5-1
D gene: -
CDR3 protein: CASSTQQDLTQYF
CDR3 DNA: TGCGCCAGCAGCACTCAACAGGATTTGACGCAGTATTTT

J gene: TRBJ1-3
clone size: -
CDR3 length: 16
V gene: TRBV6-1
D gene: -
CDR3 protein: CASGERGVTSGNTIYF
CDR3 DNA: TGTGCCAGCGGAGAGCGAGGGGTCACATCTGGAAACACCATATATTTT

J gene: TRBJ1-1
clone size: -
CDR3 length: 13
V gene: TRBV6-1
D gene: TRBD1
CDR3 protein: CASNRQGATEAFF
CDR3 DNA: TGTGCCAGCAATCGACAGGGGGCCACTGAAGCTTTCTTT

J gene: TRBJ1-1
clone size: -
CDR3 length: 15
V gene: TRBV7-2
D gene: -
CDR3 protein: CASTSRRDKATEAFF
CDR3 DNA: TGTGCCAGCACCTCCCGGCGGGACAAGGCGACTGAAGCTTTCTTT

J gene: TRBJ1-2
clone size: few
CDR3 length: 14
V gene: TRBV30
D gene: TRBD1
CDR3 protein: CAWISPGGSYGYTF
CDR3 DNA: TGTGCCTGGATATCCCCAGGGGGAAGCTATGGCTACACCTTC

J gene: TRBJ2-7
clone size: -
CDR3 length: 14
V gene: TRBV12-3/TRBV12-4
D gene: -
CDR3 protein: CASSFAVGGYEQYF
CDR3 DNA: TGTGCCAGCAGTTTCGCCGTAGGTGGTTACGAGCAGTACTTC

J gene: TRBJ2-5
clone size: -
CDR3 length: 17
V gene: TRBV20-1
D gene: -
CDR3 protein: CSARRNTGTLAGETQYF
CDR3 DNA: TGCAGTGCTAGACGCAATACAGGGACCCTAGCAGGAGAGACCCAGTACTTC

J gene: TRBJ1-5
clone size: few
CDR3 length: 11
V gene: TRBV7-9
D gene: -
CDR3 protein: CASSYIQPQHF
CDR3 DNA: TGTGCCAGCAGCTACATTCAGCCCCAGCATTTT

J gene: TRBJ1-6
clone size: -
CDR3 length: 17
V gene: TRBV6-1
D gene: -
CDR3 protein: CASSPGLYSSYNSPLHF
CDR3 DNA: TGTGCCAGCAGCCCGGGACTGTACTCCTCCTATAATTCACCCCTCCACTTT

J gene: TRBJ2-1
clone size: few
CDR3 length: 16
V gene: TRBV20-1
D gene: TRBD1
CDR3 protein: CSARPGTASSYNEQFF
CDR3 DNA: TGCAGTGCTAGGCCAGGGACAGCGAGCTCCTACAATGAGCAGTTCTTC

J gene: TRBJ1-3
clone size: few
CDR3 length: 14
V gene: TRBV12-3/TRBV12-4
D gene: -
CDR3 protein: CASSLVYGGNTIYF
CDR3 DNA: TGTGCCAGCAGCCTAGTATATGGTGGAAACACCATATATTTT

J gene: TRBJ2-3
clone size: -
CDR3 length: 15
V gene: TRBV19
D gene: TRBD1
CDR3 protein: CASSITGTGTDTQYF
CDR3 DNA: TGTGCCAGTAGTATAACCGGGACAGGCACAGATACGCAGTATTTT

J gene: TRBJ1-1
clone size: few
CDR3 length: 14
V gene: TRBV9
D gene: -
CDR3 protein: CASSVGWSYTEAFF
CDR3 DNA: TGTGCCAGCAGCGTAGGGTGGAGCTACACTGAAGCTTTCTTT

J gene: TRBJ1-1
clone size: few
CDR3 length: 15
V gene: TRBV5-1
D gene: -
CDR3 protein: CASSLGREGSTEAFF
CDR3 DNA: TGCGCCAGCAGCCTGGGCAGGGAAGGTAGCACTGAAGCTTTCTTT

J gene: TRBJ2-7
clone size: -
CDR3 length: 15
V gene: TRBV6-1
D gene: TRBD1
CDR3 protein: CASSDQPGQGYEQYF
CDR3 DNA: TGTGCCAGCAGCGACCAGCCGGGACAGGGGTACGAGCAGTACTTC

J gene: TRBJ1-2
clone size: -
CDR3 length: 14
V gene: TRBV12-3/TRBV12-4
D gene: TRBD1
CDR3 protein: CASSAGQGSGGYTF
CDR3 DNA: TGTGCCAGCAGTGCGGGACAGGGGTCTGGGGGCTACACCTTC

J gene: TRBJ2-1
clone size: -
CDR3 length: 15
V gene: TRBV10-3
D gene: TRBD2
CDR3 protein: CAISQRGSSYNEQFF
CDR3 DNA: TGTGCCATCAGCCAGCGGGGGAGCTCCTACAATGAGCAGTTCTTC

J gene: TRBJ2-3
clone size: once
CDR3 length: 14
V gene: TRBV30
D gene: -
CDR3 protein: CAWNGLMGTDTQYF
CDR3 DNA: TGTGCCTGGAACGGACTCATGGGCACAGATACGCAGTATTTT

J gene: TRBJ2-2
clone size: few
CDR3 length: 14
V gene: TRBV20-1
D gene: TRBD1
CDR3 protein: CSAWRGQGTGELFF
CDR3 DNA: TGCAGTGCGTGGCGGGGACAGGGCACCGGGGAGCTGTTTTTT

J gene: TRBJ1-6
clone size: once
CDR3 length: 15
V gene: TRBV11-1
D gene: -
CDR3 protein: CASSLRLREGSPLHF
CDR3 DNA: TGTGCCAGCAGCTTACGCCTCAGGGAGGGTTCACCCCTCCACTTT

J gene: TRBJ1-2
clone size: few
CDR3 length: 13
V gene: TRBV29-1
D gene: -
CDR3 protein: CSVVEGTNYGYTF
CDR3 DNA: TGCAGCGTTGTGGAGGGTACTAACTATGGCTACACCTTC

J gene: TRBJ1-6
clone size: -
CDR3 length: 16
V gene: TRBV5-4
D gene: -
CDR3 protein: CASSLAGISYNSPLHF
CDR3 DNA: TGTGCCAGCAGCTTGGCTGGCATCTCCTATAATTCACCCCTCCACTTT

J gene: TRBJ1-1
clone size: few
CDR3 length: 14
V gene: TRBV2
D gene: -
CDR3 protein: CASSLTGNGAEAFF
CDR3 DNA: TGTGCCAGCAGCTTAACAGGGAATGGCGCTGAAGCTTTCTTT

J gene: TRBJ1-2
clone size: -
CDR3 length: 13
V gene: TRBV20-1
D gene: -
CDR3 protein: CSAAQQGTYGYTF
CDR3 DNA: TGCAGTGCTGCGCAACAGGGAACCTATGGCTACACCTTC

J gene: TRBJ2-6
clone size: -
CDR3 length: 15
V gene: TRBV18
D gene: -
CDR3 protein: CASSPDSLGANVLTF
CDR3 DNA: TGTGCCAGCTCACCGGACTCGCTCGGGGCCAACGTCCTGACTTTC

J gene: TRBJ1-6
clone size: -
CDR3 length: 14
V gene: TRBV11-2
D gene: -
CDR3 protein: CASSSRDPFSPLHF
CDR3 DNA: TGTGCCAGCAGTTCCAGGGATCCGTTCTCACCCCTCCACTTT

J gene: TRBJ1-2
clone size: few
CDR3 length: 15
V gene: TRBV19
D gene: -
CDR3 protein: CASSEQGGVTYGYTF
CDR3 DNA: TGTGCCAGTAGTGAACAGGGCGGGGTGACCTATGGCTACACCTTC

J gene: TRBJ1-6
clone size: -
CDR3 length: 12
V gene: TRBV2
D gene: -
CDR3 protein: CASSEVGSPLHF
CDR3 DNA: TGTGCCAGCAGTGAAGTAGGTTCACCCCTCCACTTT

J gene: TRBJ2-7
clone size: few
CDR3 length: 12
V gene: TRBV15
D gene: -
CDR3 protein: CATGLSPYEQYF
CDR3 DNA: TGTGCCACCGGCTTGAGTCCCTACGAGCAGTACTTC

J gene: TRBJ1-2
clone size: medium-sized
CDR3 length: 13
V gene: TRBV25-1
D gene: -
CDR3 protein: CASSDTGRNGYTF
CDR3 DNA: TGTGCCAGCAGTGATACAGGGAGGAATGGCTACACCTTC